Only a few counts were recorded for the clone carrying this T cell receptor beta chain. These data originate in a study of blood T cell repertoires in COVID-19. Study details: COVID-19 samples collected from the United States, Italy and Spain covered acute and convalescent phases. T cells, B-cell-depleted T cells, or PBMCs supplied cDNA or gDNA.

TCRdb's copy holds only in-frame clones and misses some; the assay was immunoSEQ multiplex PCR. This table holds some 270,000 clones, more than 65% found once. Recruited during active infection, patients (from Seattle) were subsequently followed longitudinally. With V trimmed by 3 bases and J by 1 base, 4 bases remained unmatched. CDR3 size: 17 residues. The germline gives CDR1 KGHSH, CDR2 LQKENI. Sequencing was carried out using peripheral blood. The J gene is TRBJ1-6, the V gene TRBV18; 9 nucleotides align to TRBD1. This receptor was obtained from a person aged 70 to 85 with COVID-19, enrolled during active disease. The CDR3 DNA follows: TGTGCCAGCTCACCTGAGACAGGGGGTTCCTATAATTCACCCCTCCACTTT. As protein: CASSPETGGSYNSPLHF.